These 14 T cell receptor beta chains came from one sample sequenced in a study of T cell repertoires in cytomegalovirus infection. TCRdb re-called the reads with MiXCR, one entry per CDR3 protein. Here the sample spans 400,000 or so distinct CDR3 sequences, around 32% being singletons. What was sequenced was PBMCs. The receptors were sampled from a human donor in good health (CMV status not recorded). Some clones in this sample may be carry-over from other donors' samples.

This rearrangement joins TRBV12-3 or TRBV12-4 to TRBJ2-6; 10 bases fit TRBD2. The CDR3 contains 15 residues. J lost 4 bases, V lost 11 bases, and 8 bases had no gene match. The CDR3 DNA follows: TGTGCCGGGGGTAGCGGGGGGTCCGGGGCCAACGTCCTGACTTTC. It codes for CAGGSGGSGANVLTF.

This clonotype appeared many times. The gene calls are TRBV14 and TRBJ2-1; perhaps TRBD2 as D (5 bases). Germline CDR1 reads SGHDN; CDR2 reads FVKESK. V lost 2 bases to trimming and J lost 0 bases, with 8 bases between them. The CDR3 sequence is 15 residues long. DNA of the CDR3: TGTGCCAGCAGCCAACGGGATAGCTCCTACAATGAGCAGTTCTTC. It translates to CASSQRDSSYNEQFF. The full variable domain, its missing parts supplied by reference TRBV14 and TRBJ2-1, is EAGVTQFPSHSVIEKGQTVTLRCDPISGHDNLYWYRRVMGKEIKFLLHFVKESKQDESGMPNNRFLAERTGGTYSTLKVQPAELEDSGVYFCASSQRDSSYNEQFFGPGTRLTVL.

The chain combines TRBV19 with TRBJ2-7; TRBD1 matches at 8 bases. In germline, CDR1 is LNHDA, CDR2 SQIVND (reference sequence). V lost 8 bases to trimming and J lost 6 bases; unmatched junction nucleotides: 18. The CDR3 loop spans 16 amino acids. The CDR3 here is CASGTLTGAVIGEQYF. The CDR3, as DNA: TGTGCCAGTGGGACTCTGACAGGGGCGGTGATCGGCGAGCAGTACTTC. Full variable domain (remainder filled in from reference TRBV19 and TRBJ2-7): DGGITQSPKYLFRKEGQNVTLSCEQNLNHDAMYWYRQDPGQGLRLIYYSQIVNDFQKGDIAEGYSVSREKKESFPLTVTSAQKNPTAFYLCASGTLTGAVIGEQYFGPGTRLTVT.

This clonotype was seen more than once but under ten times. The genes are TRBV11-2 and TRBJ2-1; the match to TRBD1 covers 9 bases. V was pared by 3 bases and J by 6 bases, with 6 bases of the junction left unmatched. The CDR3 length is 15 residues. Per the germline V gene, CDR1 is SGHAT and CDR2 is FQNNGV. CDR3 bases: TGTGCCAGCAGCTTCGTGCGACAGGGGGGCAATGAGCAGTTCTTC. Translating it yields CASSFVRQGGNEQFF.

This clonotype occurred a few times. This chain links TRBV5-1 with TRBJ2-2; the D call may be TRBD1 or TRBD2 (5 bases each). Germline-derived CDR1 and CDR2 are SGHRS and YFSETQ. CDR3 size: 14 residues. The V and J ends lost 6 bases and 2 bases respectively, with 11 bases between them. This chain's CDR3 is CASIPGPNTGELFF. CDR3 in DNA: TGCGCCAGCATCCCGGGACCAAACACCGGGGAGCTGTTTTTT. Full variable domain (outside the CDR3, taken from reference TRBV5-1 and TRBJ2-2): KAGVTQTPRYLIKTRGQQVTLSCSPISGHRSVSWYQQTPGQGLQFLFEYFSETQRNKGNFPGRFSGRQFSNSRSEMNVSTLELGDSALYLCASIPGPNTGELFFGEGSRLTVL.

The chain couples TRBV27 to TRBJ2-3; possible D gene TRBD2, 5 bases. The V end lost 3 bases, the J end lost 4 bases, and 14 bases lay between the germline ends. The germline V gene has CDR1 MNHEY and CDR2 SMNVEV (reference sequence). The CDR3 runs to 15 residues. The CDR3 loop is CASSLGLAVADTQYF. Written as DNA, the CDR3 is TGTGCCAGCAGTTTGGGTCTAGCTGTCGCAGATACGCAGTATTTT.

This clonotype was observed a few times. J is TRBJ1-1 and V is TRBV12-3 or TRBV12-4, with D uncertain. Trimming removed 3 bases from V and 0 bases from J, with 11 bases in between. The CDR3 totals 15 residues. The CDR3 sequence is CASSFGSNMNTEAFF. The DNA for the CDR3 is TGTGCCAGCAGTTTTGGCAGCAACATGAACACTGAAGCTTTCTTT.

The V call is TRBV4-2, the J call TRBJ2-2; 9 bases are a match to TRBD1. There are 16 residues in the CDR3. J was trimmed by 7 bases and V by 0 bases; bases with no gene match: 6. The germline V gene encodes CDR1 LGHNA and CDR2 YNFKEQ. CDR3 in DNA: TGTGCCAGCAGCCAAGAAGGGACAGGGATGGGCGGGGAGCTGTTTTTT. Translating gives CASSQEGTGMGGELFF.

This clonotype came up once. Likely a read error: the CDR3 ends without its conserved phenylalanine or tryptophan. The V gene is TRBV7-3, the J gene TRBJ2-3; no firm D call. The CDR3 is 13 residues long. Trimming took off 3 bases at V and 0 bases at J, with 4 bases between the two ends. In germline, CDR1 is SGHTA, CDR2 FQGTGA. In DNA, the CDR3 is TGTGCCAGCAGCTTTAGCAGCACAGATACGCAGTATCTT. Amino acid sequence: CASSFSSTDTQYL.

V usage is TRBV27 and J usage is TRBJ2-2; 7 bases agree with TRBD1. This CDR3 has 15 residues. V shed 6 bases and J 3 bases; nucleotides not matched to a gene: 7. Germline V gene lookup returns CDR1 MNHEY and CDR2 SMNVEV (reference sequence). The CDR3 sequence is CASSSLGTDTGELFF. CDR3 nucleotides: TGTGCCAGCAGCTCCCTTGGGACAGACACCGGGGAGCTGTTTTTT.

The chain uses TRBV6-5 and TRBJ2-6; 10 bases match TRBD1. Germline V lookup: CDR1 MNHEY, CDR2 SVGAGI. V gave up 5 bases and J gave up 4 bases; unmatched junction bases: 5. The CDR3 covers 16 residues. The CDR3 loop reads CASSRTGGDGANVLTF. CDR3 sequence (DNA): TGTGCCAGCAGTCGGACAGGGGGGGACGGGGCCAACGTCCTGACTTTC.

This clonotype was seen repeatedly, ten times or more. The CDR3 nucleotides read TGTGCCAGCAGCTTACGGCGGGGGGGCAGCTCAGATACGCAGTATTTT. Residues: CASSLRRGGSSDTQYF. V and J are TRBV7-8 and TRBJ2-3; TRBD2 agrees at 9 bases. CDR3 length: 16 residues. Germline V CDR1 and CDR2: SGHVS, FQNEAQ. The V gene end was trimmed by 2 bases and the J gene end by 4 bases; junction bases not matched to a gene: 7.

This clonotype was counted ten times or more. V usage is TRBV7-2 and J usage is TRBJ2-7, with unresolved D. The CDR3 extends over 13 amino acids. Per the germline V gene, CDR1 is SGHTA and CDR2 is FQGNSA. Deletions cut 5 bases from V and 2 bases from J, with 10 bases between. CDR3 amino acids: CASSGYVTYEQYF. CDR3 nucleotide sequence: TGTGCCAGCAGCGGATACGTAACCTACGAGCAGTACTTC.

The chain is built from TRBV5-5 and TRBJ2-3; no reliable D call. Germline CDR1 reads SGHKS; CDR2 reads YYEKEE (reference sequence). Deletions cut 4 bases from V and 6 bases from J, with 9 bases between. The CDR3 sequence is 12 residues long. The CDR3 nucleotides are TGTGCCAGCAGCGATCCTCGGGATACGCAGTATTTT. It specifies CASSDPRDTQYF.